This T cell receptor (beta chain) emerged from a study of blood T cell repertoires in COVID-19. Background on the study: T cells, B-cell-depleted T cells, or PBMCs provided the cDNA or gDNA that served as material.

Profiling relied on immunoSEQ multiplex PCR, and the TCRdb table lists in-frame clones only, not all of them. The sample lists some 190,000 clones, about three quarters occurring once. CDR1 is SGHVS, CDR2 FQNEAQ, per germline. The CDR3 contains 15 residues. The V and J ends lost 3 bases and 5 bases respectively, with 14 bases between them. The receptor was isolated from a woman between 50 and 59 years old with active or convalescent COVID-19. Sample: peripheral blood. V usage is TRBV7-8 and J usage is TRBJ2-1; D possibly corresponds to TRBD2 (7 bases). DNA for the CDR3: TGTGCCAGCAGCTTGGGAGGGGGATCTAACAATGAGCAGTTCTTC. This translates into CASSLGGGSNNEQFF. Full variable domain (missing parts from reference TRBV7-8 and TRBJ2-1): GAGVSQSPRYKVAKRGQDVALRCDPISGHVSLFWYQQALGQGPEFLTYFQNEAQLDKSGLPSDRFFAERPEGSVSTLKIQRTQQEDSAVYLCASSLGGGSNNEQFFGPGTRLTVL.